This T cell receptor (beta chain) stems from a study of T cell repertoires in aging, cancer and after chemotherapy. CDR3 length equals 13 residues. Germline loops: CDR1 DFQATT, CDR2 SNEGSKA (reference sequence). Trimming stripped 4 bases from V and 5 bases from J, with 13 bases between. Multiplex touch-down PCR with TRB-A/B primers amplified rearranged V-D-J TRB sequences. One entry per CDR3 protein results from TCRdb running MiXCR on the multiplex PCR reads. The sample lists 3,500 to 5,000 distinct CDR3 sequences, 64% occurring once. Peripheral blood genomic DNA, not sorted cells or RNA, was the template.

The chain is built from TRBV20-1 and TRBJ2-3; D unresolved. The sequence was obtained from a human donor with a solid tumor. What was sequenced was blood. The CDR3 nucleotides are TGCAGTGCTAAGCCTTCTAGATTAGATACGCAGTATTTT. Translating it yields CSAKPSRLDTQYF.